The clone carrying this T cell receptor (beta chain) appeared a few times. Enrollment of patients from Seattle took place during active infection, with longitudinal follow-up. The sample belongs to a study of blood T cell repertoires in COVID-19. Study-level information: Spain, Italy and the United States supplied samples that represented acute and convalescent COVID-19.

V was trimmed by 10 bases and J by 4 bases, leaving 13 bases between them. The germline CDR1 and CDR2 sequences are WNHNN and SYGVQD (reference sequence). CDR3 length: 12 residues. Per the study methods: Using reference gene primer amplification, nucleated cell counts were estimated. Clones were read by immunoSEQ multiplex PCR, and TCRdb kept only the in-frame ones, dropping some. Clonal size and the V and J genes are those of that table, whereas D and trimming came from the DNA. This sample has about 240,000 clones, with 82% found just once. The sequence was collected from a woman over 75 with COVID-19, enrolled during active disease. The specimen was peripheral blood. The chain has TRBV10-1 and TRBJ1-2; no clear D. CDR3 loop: CATSTAIYGYTF. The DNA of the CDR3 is TGCGCCACCTCGACTGCTATCTATGGCTACACCTTC.